The 27 T cell receptor beta chains below come from one sample, sequenced in a study of CD8+ T cells in alopecia areata. cDNA prepared by RNA extraction and subsequent reverse transcription served as the template for sequencing. Sequencing was performed with immunoSEQ multiplex PCR; in TCRdb, only in-frame clones are kept and a portion is missing. The sample lists 250,000 or so clones, under 80% seen once, with 1.2% in the top ten. The material sequenced was CD4+ T cells sorted from blood, taken at week 0. Receptors were obtained from a human donor with alopecia areata.

The chain has TRBV4-2 and TRBJ2-3; TRBD2 matches at 7 bases. J was trimmed by 1 base and V by 3 bases; bases with no gene match: 10. CDR1 and CDR2 (germline): LGHNA, YNFKEQ. CDR3 size: 17 residues. This CDR3 is CASSHQVGAGGTDTQYF. In DNA form, the CDR3 reads TGTGCCAGCAGCCACCAAGTCGGCGCGGGGGGCACAGATACGCAGTATTTT.

The chain has TRBV15 and TRBJ1-2; the D is unclear. The CDR3 loop spans 15 amino acids. V was pared by 0 bases and J by 4 bases, with 12 bases between. CDR1 and CDR2 (germline): LNHNV, YYDKDF (reference sequence). DNA for the CDR3: TGTGCCACCAGCAGAGATCTCCAGGCCCGCTATGGCTACACCTTC. Translation: CATSRDLQARYGYTF.

V usage is TRBV7-2 and J usage is TRBJ1-2; 7 positions match TRBD1. CDR1 and CDR2 from the germline V gene are SGHTA and FQGNSA. This CDR3 has 15 residues. J lost 4 bases, V lost 5 bases, and 10 bases had no gene match. The chain's CDR3 is CASSLFTGDGYGYTF. The CDR3 DNA follows: TGTGCCAGCAGCCTATTCACAGGGGACGGCTATGGCTACACCTTC.

The chain is built from TRBV7-2 and TRBJ2-5; no clear D. The last part of the DNA fits TRBJ2-7 better; the J call may be wrong. CDR3 length equals 14 residues. CDR1 and CDR2 (germline): SGHTA, FQGNSA. This chain's CDR3 is CASSPLVGSYEQYF. Here the CDR3 DNA reads TGTGCCAGCAGTCCCCTAGTCGGGTCCTACGAGCAGTACTTC.

V gene TRBV29-1 combines with J gene TRBJ2-2, with D uncertain. The CDR3 runs 14 residues. CDR1 is SQVTM, CDR2 ANQGSEA, per germline. The CDR3 coding sequence is TGCAGGGTTCCCACGATAGGGAACACCGGGGAGCTGTTTTTT. Its protein product is CRVPTIGNTGELFF.

The chain has TRBV6-5 and TRBJ1-2, with 7 bases that match TRBD1. This CDR3 spans 14 amino acids. J lost 5 bases, V lost 6 bases, and 9 bases had no gene match. Per germline, CDR1 MNHEY and CDR2 SVGAGI. CDR3 loop: CASSRTGTEYGYTF. The DNA of the CDR3 is TGTGCCAGCAGCCGTACCGGGACAGAGTATGGCTACACCTTC.

This sequence joins TRBV5-4 and TRBJ2-3; the match to TRBD2 covers 7 bases. The CDR3 sequence is 13 residues long. Germline-derived CDR1 and CDR2 are SGHNT and YYREEE (reference sequence). With V trimmed by 2 bases and J by 4 bases, 1 base remained unmatched. The CDR3 is CASSLAGSDTQYF. The CDR3 coding sequence is TGTGCCAGCAGCTTAGCGGGATCAGATACGCAGTATTTT.

This chain joins TRBV2 and TRBJ2-6; no definite D call. V shed 6 bases and J shed 4 bases, with 16 bases lying between them. The CDR3 consists of 16 residues. Germline loops: CDR1 SNHLY, CDR2 FYNNEI. CDR3: CASSSARPSGANVLTF. CDR3 coding DNA: TGTGCCAGCAGCTCCGCACGTCCGTCCGGGGCCAACGTCCTGACTTTC.

This clone has just one count. The V and J genes are TRBV4-1 and TRBJ2-7; 9 bases align to TRBD1. Germline lookup yields CDR1 MGHRA and CDR2 YSYEKL. Trimming removed 5 bases from V and 0 bases from J; junction bases left unmatched: 14. This CDR3 has 18 amino acids. For the CDR3, the DNA is TGCGCCAGCAGCTTACCACCCTATGGGACAGGGAACTCCTACGAGCAGTACTTC. It yields the protein CASSLPPYGTGNSYEQYF.

This clone was observed a handful of times. In the same sample, other DNA sequences code for this CDR3. The J gene is TRBJ2-5, the V gene TRBV29-1, with D perhaps TRBD1 (5 bases). Per the germline V gene, CDR1 is SQVTM and CDR2 is ANQGSEA. The CDR3 length is 12 residues. Trimming stripped 4 bases from V and 5 bases from J, with 11 bases between. The chain's CDR3 is CSVAPGQETQYF. The CDR3 coding sequence is TGCAGCGTTGCTCCAGGGCAGGAGACCCAGTACTTC.

Notes on this clone: The sample has other DNA sequences that encode this CDR3 too. V and J are TRBV29-1 and TRBJ2-3, with D maybe TRBD2 (6 bases). V was clipped by 6 bases and J by 3 bases, with 10 bases between them. The CDR3 has 12 residues. The V gene's germline CDR1 is SQVTM and CDR2 ANQGSEA. In DNA, the CDR3 is TGCAGCGTGGAGGGCGGGACAGATACGCAGTATTTT. It specifies CSVEGGTDTQYF.

This clone was counted once. The chain uses TRBV7-9 and TRBJ2-1, with 7 nucleotides matching TRBD2. Trimming cost V 0 bases and J 0 bases; bases outside gene matches: 2. Germline CDR1 is SEHNR and CDR2 is FQNEAQ (reference sequence). This CDR3 has 16 amino acids. CDR3 residues: CASSLAGGTSYNEQFF. The CDR3 region has the DNA TGTGCCAGCAGCTTAGCCGGGGGGACCTCCTACAATGAGCAGTTCTTC.

This chain links TRBV5-6 with TRBJ2-3; D may be TRBD2 (5 bases). Between the trimmed V and J ends, which lost 1 base and 4 bases, there was a span of 7 bases. CDR1 is SGHDT, CDR2 YYEEEE, per germline. CDR3 length: 13 amino acids. CDR3 in amino acids: CASSLLASDTQYF. DNA for the CDR3: TGTGCCAGCAGCTTGTTAGCGTCAGATACGCAGTATTTT.

This clone turned up a few times. Within the sample, other DNA sequences also encode this same CDR3. This chain links TRBV18 with TRBJ1-1, with a weak D call TRBD1 (6 bases). V was pared by 6 bases and J by 1 base, with 12 bases between. This CDR3 has 14 amino acids. The germline V gene has CDR1 KGHSH and CDR2 LQKENI. The DNA of the CDR3 is TGTGCCAGCTCTCCCCAGACAGGGAACACTGAAGCTTTCTTT. Its protein product is CASSPQTGNTEAFF. Drawing the rest from reference TRBV18 and TRBJ1-1, the complete variable domain is NAGVMQNPRHLVRRRGQEARLRCSPMKGHSHVYWYRQLPEEGLKFMVYLQKENIIDESGMPKERFSAEFPKEGPSILRIQQVVRGDSAAYFCASSPQTGNTEAFFGQGTRLTVV.

The chain has TRBV7-9 and TRBJ2-2; D is unclear. CDR3 size: 14 residues. Trimming took 5 bases from V and 0 from J, leaving 7 bases between them. CDR1 SEHNR and CDR2 FQNEAQ come from the germline V gene (reference sequence). The CDR3 protein is CASSLGANTGELFF. The CDR3, as DNA: TGTGCCAGCAGCCTCGGCGCGAACACCGGGGAGCTGTTTTTT.

This clone was seen only a few times. The chain couples TRBV29-1 to TRBJ2-6; D gene unclear. Germline V CDR1 and CDR2: SQVTM, ANQGSEA. V was clipped by 4 bases and J by 0 bases, with 4 bases between them. This CDR3 contains 13 residues. CDR3 bases: TGCAGCGTTGTGCGCTCTGGGGCCAACGTCCTGACTTTC. Its protein product is CSVVRSGANVLTF.

The chain combines TRBV5-4 with TRBJ2-7, with D tentatively TRBD1 (6 bases). The V gene lost 0 bases and the J gene lost 4 bases, with 11 bases spanning the gap. The CDR3 consists of 14 residues. Germline V CDR1 and CDR2: SGHNT, YYREEE (reference sequence). The CDR3 DNA reads as TGTGCCAGCAGCTTGGGGGGGCCCAGTTACGAGCAGTACTTC. This sequence encodes CASSLGGPSYEQYF. The variable domain in full, completed from reference TRBV5-4 and TRBJ2-7, reads ETGVTQSPTHLIKTRGQQVTLRCSSQSGHNTVSWYQQALGQGPQFIFQYYREEENGRGNFPPRFSGLQFPNYSSELNVNALELDDSALYLCASSLGGPSYEQYFGPGTRLTVT.

V gene TRBV9 combines with J gene TRBJ2-5; 8 nucleotides match TRBD2. CDR3 size: 15 residues. Germline V CDR1 and CDR2: SGDLS, YYNGEE. J gave up 1 base and V 4 bases, and 6 bases lay outside the gene matches. The CDR3 sequence: CASSPGGGRQETQYF. Written as DNA, the CDR3 is TGTGCCAGCAGCCCGGGAGGGGGGCGCCAAGAGACCCAGTACTTC.

The CDR3 spells CASRAGRAFQETQYF. Here the CDR3 DNA reads TGTGCCAGCAGAGCAGGGCGGGCTTTCCAAGAGACCCAGTACTTC. The rearrangement joins TRBV2 to TRBJ2-5, with D perhaps TRBD1 or TRBD2 (5 bases each). The germline CDR1 and CDR2 sequences are SNHLY and FYNNEI. V lost 6 bases, J lost 1 base, and 15 bases lay in between. This CDR3 has 15 residues.

The gene calls are TRBV29-1 and TRBJ2-1, with D hard to call. Germline CDR1 SQVTM, CDR2 ANQGSEA. This CDR3 is built from 14 residues. CDR3 amino acids: CRLPRDSSYNEQFF. The CDR3 bases are TGCAGGTTACCTAGGGATAGCTCCTACAATGAGCAGTTCTTC.

The chain is built from TRBV7-2 and TRBJ2-7; D is perhaps TRBD1 (6 bases). Trimming took 5 bases from V and 5 from J, leaving 19 bases between them. The germline V gene encodes CDR1 SGHTA and CDR2 FQGNSA. The CDR3 is made up of 15 amino acids. This chain's CDR3 is CASSPGTPPVDEQYF. The CDR3, as DNA: TGTGCCAGCAGCCCCGGGACACCGCCTGTAGACGAGCAGTACTTC.

The genes are TRBV5-4 and TRBJ2-5; 10 nucleotides match TRBD2. The CDR3 has 15 amino acids. V trimming: 4 bases; J trimming: 5 bases; junction bases outside the gene matches: 8. Germline CDR1 is SGHNT and CDR2 is YYREEE (reference sequence). As DNA, the CDR3 is TGTGCCAGCAGCACAAGCGGGGGGGCGGGCGAGACCCAGTACTTC. It yields the protein CASSTSGGAGETQYF.

V usage is TRBV29-1 and J usage is TRBJ2-7; possibly TRBD1 or TRBD2 for D (5 bases each). Germline V gene sequence: CDR1 SQVTM, CDR2 ANQGSEA. The ends were cut back, 7 bases at V and 5 bases at J, with 18 bases in the middle. The CDR3 covers 13 residues. The CDR3 is CSARGIGTDEQYF. For the CDR3, the DNA is TGCAGCGCCCGAGGTATAGGGACGGACGAGCAGTACTTC.

This clone has at least ten counts. The V and J genes are TRBV10-3 and TRBJ2-7, with 7 bases that match TRBD1. The CDR3 runs 15 residues. The J segment lost 3 bases and the V segment lost 8 bases, leaving 13 bases of the junction unmatched. Germline-derived CDR1 and CDR2 are ENHRY and SYGVKD. The CDR3 here is CAIGGSGTAIYEQYF. CDR3 sequence (DNA): TGTGCCATCGGGGGATCCGGGACAGCTATCTACGAGCAGTACTTC.

This clone was seen only a few times. The rearrangement links TRBV5-1 to TRBJ1-1; maybe TRBD1 (6 bases). Per the germline V gene, CDR1 is SGHRS and CDR2 is YFSETQ. This CDR3 has 14 amino acids. V was trimmed by 0 bases and J by 5 bases, leaving 11 bases between them. CDR3 sequence: CASSLDLDRTEAFF. The CDR3 nucleotides read TGCGCCAGCAGCTTGGACCTCGACAGGACTGAAGCTTTCTTT. Looking up the rest from reference TRBV5-1 and TRBJ1-1 gives the full variable domain: KAGVTQTPRYLIKTRGQQVTLSCSPISGHRSVSWYQQTPGQGLQFLFEYFSETQRNKGNFPGRFSGRQFSNSRSEMNVSTLELGDSALYLCASSLDLDRTEAFFGQGTRLTVV.

V is TRBV30 and J is TRBJ1-2; D not resolved. CDR3 length equals 14 residues. V lost 6 bases to trimming and J lost 1 base, with 15 bases between them. Germline values: CDR1 GTSNPN, CDR2 SVGIG (reference sequence). DNA of the CDR3: TGTGCCTGTTCGCGCGCAGATCATAACTATGGCTACACCTTC. It specifies CACSRADHNYGYTF.

The gene calls are TRBV4-2 and TRBJ2-3; 8 bases are shared with TRBD2. Germline CDR1 and CDR2: LGHNA and YNFKEQ. The CDR3 consists of 17 residues. Trimming at V came to 1 base and at J to 6 bases, leaving 12 bases not matched to a gene. The CDR3 DNA follows: TGTGCCAGCAGCCAAGTGTCGGCGGGGGGTATTCGGGATACGCAGTATTTT. It codes for CASSQVSAGGIRDTQYF.